Presented here are 13 T cell receptor beta chains from one specimen sequenced in a study of chemoradiotherapy in HPV16-positive cancers. Generated by immunoSEQ multiplex PCR, the TCRdb table keeps only in-frame clones and is missing some. Of approximately 15,000 clones in the sample, 65% to 85% are singletons; the top ten hold approximately 9.4%. Sampling was conducted from a patient who underwent chemoradiotherapy. The source is a human donor with HPV-associated anogenital cancer.

J is TRBJ2-7 and V is TRBV9; TRBD2 matches 12 bases. With 2 bases clipped from V and 6 bases from J, the junction kept 6 bases outside the gene matches. The CDR3 runs 15 residues. Germline V gene data show CDR1 as SGDLS and CDR2 as YYNGEE. CDR3 nucleotides: TGTGCCAGCAGCGTGGCCGGGACTAGCGGGCTCGAGCAGTACTTC. Protein sequence: CASSVAGTSGLEQYF.

This chain joins TRBV30 and TRBJ1-1; 8 nucleotides line up with TRBD1. In germline, CDR1 is GTSNPN, CDR2 SVGIG (reference sequence). V lost 4 bases, J lost 1 base, and 2 bases stayed unmatched. The CDR3 is made up of 13 amino acids. The CDR3 nucleotides read TGTGCCTGGACAGGGGGCAGGAACACTGAAGCTTTCTTT. Amino acid sequence: CAWTGGRNTEAFF.

This chain links TRBV7-2 with TRBJ2-7; 12 nucleotides agree with TRBD2. CDR1 is SGHTA and CDR2 is FQGNSA in the germline V gene. This CDR3 region has 16 residues. J was trimmed by 4 bases and V by 3 bases; bases with no gene match: 7. DNA of the CDR3: TGTGCCAGCAGCTTGGCTAGCGGGGGGGCGGCTTACGAGCAGTACTTC. Translation: CASSLASGGAAYEQYF.

The chain carries TRBV29-1 and TRBJ2-7; TRBD1 aligns across 8 bases. The germline gives CDR1 SQVTM, CDR2 ANQGSEA. V trimming: 6 bases; J trimming: 0 bases; junction bases outside the gene matches: 1. The CDR3 has 12 amino acids. CDR3 amino acids: CSVRGPSYEQYF. The CDR3 nucleotides read TGCAGCGTCAGGGGGCCCTCCTACGAGCAGTACTTC.

This chain joins TRBV4-1 and TRBJ1-1; D not resolved. CDR1 MGHRA and CDR2 YSYEKL come from the germline V gene. V lost 6 bases and J lost 3, with 11 bases in between. CDR3 size: 13 residues. In DNA form, the CDR3 reads TGCGCCAGCAGTCTGGACCGACACACTGAAGCTTTCTTT. This encodes CASSLDRHTEAFF.

This rearrangement joins TRBV11-2 to TRBJ1-2; D not resolved. The CDR3 sequence is 12 residues long. Germline V gene data show CDR1 as SGHAT and CDR2 as FQNNGV. V was cut by 5 bases and J by 2 bases, with 6 bases left in between. CDR3: CASSPLNYGYTF. As DNA, the CDR3 is TGTGCCAGCAGCCCATTAAACTATGGCTACACCTTC.

This clone has only a few counts. This CDR3 reads CASSLRGDEAFF. CDR3 nucleotide sequence: TGTGCCAGCAGCTTAAGGGGGGATGAAGCTTTCTTT. The chain recombines TRBV11-3 with TRBJ1-1; D may be TRBD1 (6 bases). This CDR3 spans 12 amino acids. Trimming left V 2 bases short and J 7 bases short, with 8 bases between. From germline, CDR1 is SGHNT and CDR2 YENEEA.

The rearrangement uses TRBV9 and TRBJ2-1; 7 nucleotides match TRBD2. Trimming at V came to 4 bases and at J to 3 bases, leaving 10 bases not matched to a gene. Looked up from germline, CDR1 is SGDLS and CDR2 is YYNGEE. The CDR3 contains 16 residues. Here the CDR3 reads CASSKRTGTNYNEQFF. Here the CDR3 DNA reads TGTGCCAGCAGCAAAAGAACCGGGACTAACTACAATGAGCAGTTCTTC.

The rearrangement uses TRBV5-1 and TRBJ2-7, with 8 bases matching TRBD1. J lost 0 bases, V lost 4 bases, and 18 bases had no gene match. This CDR3 has 19 residues. The germline V gene encodes CDR1 SGHRS and CDR2 YFSETQ. The CDR3 DNA is TGCGCCAGCAGCAGAACAGGGGGGTATGAATCTTATTCCTCCTACGAGCAGTACTTC. Translation: CASSRTGGYESYSSYEQYF.

The chain recombines TRBV5-1 with TRBJ2-1; 7 nucleotides match TRBD2. This CDR3 contains 14 residues. The germline V gene encodes CDR1 SGHRS and CDR2 YFSETQ. With 5 bases clipped from V and 8 bases from J, the junction kept 10 bases outside the gene matches. The CDR3: CASRPQGGGHEQFF. Written as DNA, the CDR3 is TGCGCCAGCAGACCGCAAGGCGGGGGTCATGAGCAGTTCTTC.

V is TRBV6-1 and J is TRBJ1-5; TRBD1 is a possible D gene (5 bases). V lost 3 bases, J lost 1 base, and 10 bases lay in between. CDR3 length equals 15 residues. Per germline, CDR1 MNHNS and CDR2 SASEGT. CDR3 amino acids: CASSDLGTSNQPQHF. CDR3 DNA: TGTGCCAGCAGTGATCTCGGGACGAGCAATCAGCCCCAGCATTTT.

CDR3 coding DNA: TGTGCCAGCAGCCATGATTGGACGGATACGCAGTATTTT. Its protein is CASSHDWTDTQYF. The V and J genes are TRBV7-2 and TRBJ2-3; the D is unclear. Germline CDR1 is SGHTA and CDR2 is FQGNSA. The CDR3 has 13 residues. The V gene lost 5 bases and the J gene lost 6 bases, with 12 bases spanning the gap.

The V gene is TRBV27, the J gene TRBJ2-3; D uncertain. Trimming stripped 5 bases from V and 0 bases from J, with 3 bases between. Germline CDR1 MNHEY, CDR2 SMNVEV (reference sequence). The CDR3 is 12 amino acids. DNA for the CDR3: TGTGCCAGCAGTCCGAGCACAGATACGCAGTATTTT. Amino acids: CASSPSTDTQYF.